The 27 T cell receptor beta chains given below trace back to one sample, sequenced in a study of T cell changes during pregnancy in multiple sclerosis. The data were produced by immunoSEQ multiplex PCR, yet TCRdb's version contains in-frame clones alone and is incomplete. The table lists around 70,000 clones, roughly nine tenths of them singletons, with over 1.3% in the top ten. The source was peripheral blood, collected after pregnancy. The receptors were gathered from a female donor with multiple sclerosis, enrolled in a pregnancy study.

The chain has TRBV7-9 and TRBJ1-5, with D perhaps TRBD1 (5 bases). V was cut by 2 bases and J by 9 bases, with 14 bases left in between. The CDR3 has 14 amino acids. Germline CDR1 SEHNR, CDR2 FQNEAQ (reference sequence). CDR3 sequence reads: CASSLRQPNAPQHF. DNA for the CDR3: TGTGCCAGCAGCTTACGACAGCCTAATGCGCCCCAGCATTTT.

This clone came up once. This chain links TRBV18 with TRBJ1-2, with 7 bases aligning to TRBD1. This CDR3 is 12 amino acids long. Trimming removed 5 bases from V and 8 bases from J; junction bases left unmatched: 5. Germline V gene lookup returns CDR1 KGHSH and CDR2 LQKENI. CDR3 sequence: CASSFDRVGYTF. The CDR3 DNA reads TGTGCCAGCTCATTCGACAGGGTCGGCTACACCTTC.

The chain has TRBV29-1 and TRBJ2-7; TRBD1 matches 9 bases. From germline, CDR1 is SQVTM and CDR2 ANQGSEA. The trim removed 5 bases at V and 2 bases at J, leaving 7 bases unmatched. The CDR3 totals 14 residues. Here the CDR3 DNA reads TGCAGCGTTCTTGGGACAGGGACTACCTACGAGCAGTACTTC. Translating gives CSVLGTGTTYEQYF.

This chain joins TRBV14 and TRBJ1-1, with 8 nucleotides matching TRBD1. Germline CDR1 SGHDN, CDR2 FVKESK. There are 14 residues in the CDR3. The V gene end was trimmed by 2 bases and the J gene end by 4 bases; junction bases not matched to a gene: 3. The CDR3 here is CASSQTGGSTEAFF. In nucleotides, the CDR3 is TGTGCCAGCAGCCAAACAGGGGGAAGCACTGAAGCTTTCTTT.

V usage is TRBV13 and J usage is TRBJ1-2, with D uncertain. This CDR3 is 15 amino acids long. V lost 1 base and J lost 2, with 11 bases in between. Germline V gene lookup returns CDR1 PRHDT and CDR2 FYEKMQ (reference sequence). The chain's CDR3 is CASSLERGGNYGYTF. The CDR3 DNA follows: TGTGCCAGCAGCTTAGAACGCGGTGGGAACTATGGCTACACCTTC.

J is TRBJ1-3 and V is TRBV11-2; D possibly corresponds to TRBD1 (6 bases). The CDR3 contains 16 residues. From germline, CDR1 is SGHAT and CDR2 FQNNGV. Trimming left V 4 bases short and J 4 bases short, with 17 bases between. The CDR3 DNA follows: TGTGCCAGCAGCTCAGGACAGCTAATGTACGGAAACACCATATATTTT. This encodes CASSSGQLMYGNTIYF. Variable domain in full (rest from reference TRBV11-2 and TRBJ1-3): EAGVAQSPRYKIIEKRQSVAFWCNPISGHATLYWYQQILGQGPKLLIQFQNNGVVDDSQLPKDRFSAERLKGVDSTLKIQPAKLEDSAVYLCASSSGQLMYGNTIYFGEGSWLTVV.

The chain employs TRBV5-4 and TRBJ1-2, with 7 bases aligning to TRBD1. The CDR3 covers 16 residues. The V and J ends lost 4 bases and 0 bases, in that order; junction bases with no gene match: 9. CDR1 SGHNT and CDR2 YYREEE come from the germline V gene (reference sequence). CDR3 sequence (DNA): TGTGCCAGCAGCCCGGACAGGTTCAGAGCTAACTATGGCTACACCTTC. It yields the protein CASSPDRFRANYGYTF. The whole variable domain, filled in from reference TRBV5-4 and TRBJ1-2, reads ETGVTQSPTHLIKTRGQQVTLRCSSQSGHNTVSWYQQALGQGPQFIFQYYREEENGRGNFPPRFSGLQFPNYSSELNVNALELDDSALYLCASSPDRFRANYGYTFGSGTRLTVV.

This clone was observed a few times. In DNA form, the CDR3 reads TGTGCCAGTAGTCCATCCCGGGCCGGGGATGTCTACGAGCAGTACTTC. Amino acid sequence: CASSPSRAGDVYEQYF. This chain uses TRBV19 with TRBJ2-7; possible D gene TRBD2, 5 bases. V lost 5 bases, J lost 3 bases, and 20 bases lay in between. CDR3 size: 16 residues. The germline CDR1 and CDR2 sequences are LNHDA and SQIVND (reference sequence).

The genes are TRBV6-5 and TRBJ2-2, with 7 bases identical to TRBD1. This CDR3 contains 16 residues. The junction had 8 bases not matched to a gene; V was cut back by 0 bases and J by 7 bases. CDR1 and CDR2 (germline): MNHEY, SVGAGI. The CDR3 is CASSYSTGEIGGELFF. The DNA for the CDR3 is TGTGCCAGCAGTTACTCCACAGGGGAGATTGGCGGGGAGCTGTTTTTT.

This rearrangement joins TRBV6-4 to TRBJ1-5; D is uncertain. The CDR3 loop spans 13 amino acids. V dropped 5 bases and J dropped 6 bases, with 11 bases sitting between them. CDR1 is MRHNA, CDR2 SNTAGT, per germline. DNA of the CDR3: TGTGCCAGCAGTCCCGAGGGATCTCAGCCCCAGCATTTT. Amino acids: CASSPEGSQPQHF.

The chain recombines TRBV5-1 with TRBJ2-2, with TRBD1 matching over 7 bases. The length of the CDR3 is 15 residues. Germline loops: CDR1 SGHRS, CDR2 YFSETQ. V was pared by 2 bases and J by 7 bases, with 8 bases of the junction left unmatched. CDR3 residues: CASSFHRGPLGELFF. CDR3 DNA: TGCGCCAGCAGCTTTCACAGGGGACCCCTCGGGGAGCTGTTTTTT.

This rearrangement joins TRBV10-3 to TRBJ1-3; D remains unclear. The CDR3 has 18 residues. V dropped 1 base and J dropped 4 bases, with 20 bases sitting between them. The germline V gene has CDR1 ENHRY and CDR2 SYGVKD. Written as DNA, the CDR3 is TGTGCCATCAGTGAGTGGAACGACCCCAGGAGAGGGGGAAACACCATATATTTT. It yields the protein CAISEWNDPRRGGNTIYF.

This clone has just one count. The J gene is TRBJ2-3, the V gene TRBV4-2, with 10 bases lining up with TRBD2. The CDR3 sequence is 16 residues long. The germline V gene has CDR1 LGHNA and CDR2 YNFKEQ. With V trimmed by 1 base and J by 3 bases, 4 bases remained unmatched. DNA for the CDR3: TGTGCCAGCAGCCAAGTGGCTAGCGGGGGTACAGATACGCAGTATTTT. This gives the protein CASSQVASGGTDTQYF.

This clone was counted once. The CDR3, as DNA: TGTGCCAGCAGCTTGGCCGGAGCGAAGGATGGCTACACCTTC. Protein product: CASSLAGAKDGYTF. The rearrangement joins TRBV5-4 to TRBJ1-2; no reliable D call. The CDR3 totals 14 residues. V gave up 0 bases and J gave up 6 bases, with 12 bases separating them. Germline CDR1 reads SGHNT; CDR2 reads YYREEE (reference sequence).

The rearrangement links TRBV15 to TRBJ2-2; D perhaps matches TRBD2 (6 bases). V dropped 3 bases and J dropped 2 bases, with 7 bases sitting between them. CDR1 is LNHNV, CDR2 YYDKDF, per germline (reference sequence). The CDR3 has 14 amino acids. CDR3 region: CATSRGGNTGELFF. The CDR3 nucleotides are TGTGCCACCAGCAGGGGAGGAAACACCGGGGAGCTGTTTTTT.

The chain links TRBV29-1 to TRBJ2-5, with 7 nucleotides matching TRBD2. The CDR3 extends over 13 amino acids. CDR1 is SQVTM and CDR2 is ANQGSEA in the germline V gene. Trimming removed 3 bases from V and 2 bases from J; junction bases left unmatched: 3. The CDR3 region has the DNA TGCAGCGTTGAGACTAGCTGGCAAGAGACCCAGTACTTC. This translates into CSVETSWQETQYF.

In nucleotides, the CDR3 is TGCAGCGTGTCCGGGACAGACTCTGGAAACACCATATATTTT. This codes for CSVSGTDSGNTIYF. The rearrangement uses TRBV29-1 and TRBJ1-3; 7 bases align to TRBD1. Germline lookup yields CDR1 SQVTM and CDR2 ANQGSEA. The CDR3 totals 14 residues. V shed 6 bases, J shed 0 bases, and the junction held 5 bases outside the gene matches.

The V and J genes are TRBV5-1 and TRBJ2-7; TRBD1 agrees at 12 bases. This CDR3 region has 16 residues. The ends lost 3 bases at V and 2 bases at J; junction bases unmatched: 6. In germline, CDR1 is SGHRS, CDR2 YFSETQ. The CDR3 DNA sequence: TGCGCCAGCAGCTCATACCGGGACAGGGGGCCCTACGAGCAGTACTTC. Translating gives CASSSYRDRGPYEQYF.

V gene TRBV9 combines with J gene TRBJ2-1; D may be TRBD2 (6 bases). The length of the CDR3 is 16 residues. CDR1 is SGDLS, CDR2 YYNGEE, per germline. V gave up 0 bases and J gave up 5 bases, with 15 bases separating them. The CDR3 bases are TGTGCCAGCAGCGTAGTGTCGGGAGACGGACACAATGAGCAGTTCTTC. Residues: CASSVVSGDGHNEQFF.

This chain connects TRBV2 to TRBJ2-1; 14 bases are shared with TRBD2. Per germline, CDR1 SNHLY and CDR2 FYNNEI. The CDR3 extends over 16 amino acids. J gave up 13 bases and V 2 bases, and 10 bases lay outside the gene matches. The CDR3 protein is CASSESLGLAGEAQFF. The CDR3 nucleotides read TGTGCCAGCAGTGAATCGCTGGGACTAGCGGGAGAGGCACAGTTCTTC.

The CDR3 sequence is CASSEGQGADYGYTF. DNA of the CDR3: TGCGCCAGCAGCGAAGGACAGGGGGCGGACTATGGCTACACCTTC. The gene calls are TRBV10-2 and TRBJ1-2; 11 nucleotides line up with TRBD1. The CDR3 has 15 amino acids. CDR1 is WSHSY, CDR2 SAAADI, per germline. Trimming at V came to 6 bases and at J to 3 bases, leaving 6 bases not matched to a gene.

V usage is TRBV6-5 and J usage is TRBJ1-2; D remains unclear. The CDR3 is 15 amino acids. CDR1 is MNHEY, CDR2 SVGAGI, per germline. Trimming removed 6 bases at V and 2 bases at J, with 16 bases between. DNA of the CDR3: TGTGCCAGCAGGACTGTCCGGGTCCTGAACTATGGCTACACCTTC. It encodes CASRTVRVLNYGYTF.

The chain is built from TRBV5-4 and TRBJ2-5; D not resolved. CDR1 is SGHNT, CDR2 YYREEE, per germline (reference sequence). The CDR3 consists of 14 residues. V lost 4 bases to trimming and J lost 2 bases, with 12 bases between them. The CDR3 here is CASSRRHEQETQYF. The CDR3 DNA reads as TGTGCCAGCAGCCGACGACATGAACAAGAGACCCAGTACTTC.

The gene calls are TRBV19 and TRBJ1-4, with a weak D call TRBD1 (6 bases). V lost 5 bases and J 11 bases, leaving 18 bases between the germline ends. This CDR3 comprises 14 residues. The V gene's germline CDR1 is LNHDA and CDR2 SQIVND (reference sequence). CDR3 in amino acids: CASSGFQGSSKLFF. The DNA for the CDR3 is TGTGCCAGTAGTGGGTTTCAGGGGTCGTCGAAACTGTTTTTT.

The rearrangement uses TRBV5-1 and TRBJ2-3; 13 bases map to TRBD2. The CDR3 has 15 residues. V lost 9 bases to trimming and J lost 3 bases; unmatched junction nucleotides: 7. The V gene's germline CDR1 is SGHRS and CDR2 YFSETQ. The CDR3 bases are TGCGCCACTCGCGGACTAGCGGGAGAAACAGATACGCAGTATTTT. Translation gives CATRGLAGETDTQYF.

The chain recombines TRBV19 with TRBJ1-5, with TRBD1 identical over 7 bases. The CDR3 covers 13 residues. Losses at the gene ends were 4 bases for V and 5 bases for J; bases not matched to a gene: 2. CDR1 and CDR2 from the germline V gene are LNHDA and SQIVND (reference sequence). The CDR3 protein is CASSTQGDQPQHF. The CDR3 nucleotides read TGTGCCAGTAGTACCCAGGGGGATCAGCCCCAGCATTTT. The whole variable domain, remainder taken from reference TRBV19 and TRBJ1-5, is DGGITQSPKYLFRKEGQNVTLSCEQNLNHDAMYWYRQDPGQGLRLIYYSQIVNDFQKGDIAEGYSVSREKKESFPLTVTSAQKNPTAFYLCASSTQGDQPQHFGDGTRLSIL.

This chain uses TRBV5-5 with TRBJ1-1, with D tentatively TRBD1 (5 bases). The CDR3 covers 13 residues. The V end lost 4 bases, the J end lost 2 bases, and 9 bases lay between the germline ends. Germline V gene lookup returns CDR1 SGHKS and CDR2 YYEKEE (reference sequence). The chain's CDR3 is CASSRGSNTEAFF. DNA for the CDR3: TGTGCCAGCAGCAGGGGCAGTAACACTGAAGCTTTCTTT.